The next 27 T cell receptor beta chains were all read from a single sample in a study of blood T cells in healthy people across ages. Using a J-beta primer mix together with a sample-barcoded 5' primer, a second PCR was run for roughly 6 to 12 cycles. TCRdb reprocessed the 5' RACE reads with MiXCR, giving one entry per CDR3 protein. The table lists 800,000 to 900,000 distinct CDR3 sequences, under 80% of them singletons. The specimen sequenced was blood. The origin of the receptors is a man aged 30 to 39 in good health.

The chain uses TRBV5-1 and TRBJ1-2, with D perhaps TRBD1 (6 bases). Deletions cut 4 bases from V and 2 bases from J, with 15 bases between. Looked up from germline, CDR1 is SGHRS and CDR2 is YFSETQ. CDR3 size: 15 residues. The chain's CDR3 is CASSGTQQGNYGYTF. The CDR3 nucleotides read TGCGCCAGCAGCGGAACCCAGCAGGGGAACTATGGCTACACCTTC.

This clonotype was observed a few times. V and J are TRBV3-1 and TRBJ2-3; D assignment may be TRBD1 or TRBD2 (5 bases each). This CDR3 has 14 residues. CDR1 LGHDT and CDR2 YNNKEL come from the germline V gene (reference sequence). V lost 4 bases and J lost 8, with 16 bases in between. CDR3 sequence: CASSPTGARITQYF. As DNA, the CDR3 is TGTGCCAGCAGCCCTACCGGGGCGCGCATTACGCAGTATTTT.

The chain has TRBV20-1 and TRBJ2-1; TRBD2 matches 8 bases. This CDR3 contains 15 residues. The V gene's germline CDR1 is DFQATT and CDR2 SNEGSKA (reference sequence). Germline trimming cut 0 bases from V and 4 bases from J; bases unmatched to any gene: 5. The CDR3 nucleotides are TGCAGTGCTAGAGATATGGGACTAGGATACAATGAGCAGTTCTTC. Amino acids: CSARDMGLGYNEQFF.

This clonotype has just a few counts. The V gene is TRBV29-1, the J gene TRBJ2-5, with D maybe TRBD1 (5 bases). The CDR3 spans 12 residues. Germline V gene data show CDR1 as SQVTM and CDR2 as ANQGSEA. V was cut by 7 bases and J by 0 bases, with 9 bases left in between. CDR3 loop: CSGDRNQETQYF. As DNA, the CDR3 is TGCAGCGGTGACAGAAACCAAGAGACCCAGTACTTC.

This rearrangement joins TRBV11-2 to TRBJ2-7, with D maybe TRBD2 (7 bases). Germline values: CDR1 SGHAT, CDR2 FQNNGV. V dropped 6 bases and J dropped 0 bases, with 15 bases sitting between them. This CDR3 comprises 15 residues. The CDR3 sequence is CASSKGGDGSYEQYF. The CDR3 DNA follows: TGTGCCAGCAGTAAAGGGGGGGACGGCTCCTACGAGCAGTACTTC.

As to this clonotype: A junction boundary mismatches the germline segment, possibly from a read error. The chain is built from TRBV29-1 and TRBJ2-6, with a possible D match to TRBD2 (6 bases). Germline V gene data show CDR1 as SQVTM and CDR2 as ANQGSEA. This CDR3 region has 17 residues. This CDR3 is CGVVGGSFRSGANVLTF. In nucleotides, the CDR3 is TGCGGCGTCGTGGGGGGAAGTTTCCGCTCTGGGGCCAACGTCCTGACTTTC.

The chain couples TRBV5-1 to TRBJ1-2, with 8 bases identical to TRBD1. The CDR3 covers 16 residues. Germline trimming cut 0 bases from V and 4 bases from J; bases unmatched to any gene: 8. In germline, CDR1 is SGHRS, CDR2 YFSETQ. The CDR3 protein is CASSLGGQGSGYGYTF. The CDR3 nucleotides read TGCGCCAGCAGCTTGGGAGGACAGGGATCGGGCTATGGCTACACCTTC.

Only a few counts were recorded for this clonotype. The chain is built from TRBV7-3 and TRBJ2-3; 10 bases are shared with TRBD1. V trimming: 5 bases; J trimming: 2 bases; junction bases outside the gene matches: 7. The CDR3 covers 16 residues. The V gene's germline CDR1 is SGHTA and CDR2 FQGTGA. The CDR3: CASSLDRGLNTDTQYF. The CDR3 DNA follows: TGTGCCAGCAGCCTCGACAGGGGGCTGAACACAGATACGCAGTATTTT.

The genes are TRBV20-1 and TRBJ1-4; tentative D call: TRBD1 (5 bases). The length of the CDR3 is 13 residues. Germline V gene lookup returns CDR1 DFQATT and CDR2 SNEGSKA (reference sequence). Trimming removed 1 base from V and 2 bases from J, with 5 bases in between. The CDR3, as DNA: TGCAGTGCTAGAGGGGGGACTAATGAAAAACTGTTTTTT. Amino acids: CSARGGTNEKLFF.

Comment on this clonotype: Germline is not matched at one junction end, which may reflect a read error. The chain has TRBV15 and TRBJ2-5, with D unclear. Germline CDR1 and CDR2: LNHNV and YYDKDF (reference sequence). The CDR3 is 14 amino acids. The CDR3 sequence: CATSGDSGYNEQYF. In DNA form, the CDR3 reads TGTGCCACCAGCGGAGACTCAGGTTACAATGAGCAGTACTTC.

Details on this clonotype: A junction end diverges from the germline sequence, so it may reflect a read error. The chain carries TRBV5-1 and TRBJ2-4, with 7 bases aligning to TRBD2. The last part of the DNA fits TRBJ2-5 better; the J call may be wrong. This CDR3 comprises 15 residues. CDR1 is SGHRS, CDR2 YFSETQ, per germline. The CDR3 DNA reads TGTGCCAGCAGTTTAGCTAGCGGCCCTCAAGAGACCCAGTACTTC. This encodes CASSLASGPQETQYF.

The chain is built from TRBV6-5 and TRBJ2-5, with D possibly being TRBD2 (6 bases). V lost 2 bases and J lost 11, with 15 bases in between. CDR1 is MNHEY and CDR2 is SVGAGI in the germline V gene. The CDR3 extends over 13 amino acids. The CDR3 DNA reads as TGTGCCAGCAGTTACGGGGACTTAAATGAGCAGTACTTC. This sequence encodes CASSYGDLNEQYF.

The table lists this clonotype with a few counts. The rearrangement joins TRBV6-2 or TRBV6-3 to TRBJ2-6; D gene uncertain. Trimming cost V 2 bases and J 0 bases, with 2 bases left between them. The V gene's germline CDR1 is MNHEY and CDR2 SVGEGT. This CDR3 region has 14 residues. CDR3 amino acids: CASSYDSGANVLTF. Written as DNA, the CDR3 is TGTGCCAGCAGTTACGACTCTGGGGCCAACGTCCTGACTTTC.

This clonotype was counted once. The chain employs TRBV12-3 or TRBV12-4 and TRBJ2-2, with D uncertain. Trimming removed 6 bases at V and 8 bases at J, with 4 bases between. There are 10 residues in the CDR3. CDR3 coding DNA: TGTGCCAGCAGGGGAGGGGAGCTGTTTTTT. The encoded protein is CASRGGELFF.

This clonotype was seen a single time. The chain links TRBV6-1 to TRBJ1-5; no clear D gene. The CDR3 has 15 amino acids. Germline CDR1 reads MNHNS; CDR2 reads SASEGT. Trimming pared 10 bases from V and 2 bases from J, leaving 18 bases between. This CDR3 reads CATEPSRLRNQPQHF. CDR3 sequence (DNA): TGTGCCACCGAACCCTCAAGGCTGCGCAATCAGCCCCAGCATTTT.

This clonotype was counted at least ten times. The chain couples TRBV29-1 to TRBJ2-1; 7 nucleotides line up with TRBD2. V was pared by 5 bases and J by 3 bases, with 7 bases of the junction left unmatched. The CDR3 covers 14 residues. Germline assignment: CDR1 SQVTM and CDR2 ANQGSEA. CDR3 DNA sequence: TGCAGCGTTTGGGCGGGGGTTGACTACAATGAGCAGTTCTTC. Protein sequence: CSVWAGVDYNEQFF.

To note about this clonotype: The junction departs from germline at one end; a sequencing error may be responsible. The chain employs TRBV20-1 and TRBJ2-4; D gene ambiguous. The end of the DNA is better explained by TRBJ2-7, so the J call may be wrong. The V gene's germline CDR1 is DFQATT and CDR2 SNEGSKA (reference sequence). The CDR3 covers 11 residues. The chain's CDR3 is CIASWDYEQYF. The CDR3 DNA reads TGCATTGCTAGTTGGGACTACGAGCAGTACTTC.

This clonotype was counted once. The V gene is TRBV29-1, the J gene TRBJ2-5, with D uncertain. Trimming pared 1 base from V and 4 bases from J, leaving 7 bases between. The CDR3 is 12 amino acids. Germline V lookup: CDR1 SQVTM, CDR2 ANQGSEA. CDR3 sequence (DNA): TGCAGCGTTGAAGGCTCCACAGAGACCCAGTACTTC. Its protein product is CSVEGSTETQYF.

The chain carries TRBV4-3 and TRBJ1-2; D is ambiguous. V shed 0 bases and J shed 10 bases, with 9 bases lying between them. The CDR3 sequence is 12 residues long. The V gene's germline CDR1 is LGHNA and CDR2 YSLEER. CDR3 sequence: CASSQEARDYTF. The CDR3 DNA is TGCGCCAGCAGCCAAGAAGCAAGGGACTACACCTTC.

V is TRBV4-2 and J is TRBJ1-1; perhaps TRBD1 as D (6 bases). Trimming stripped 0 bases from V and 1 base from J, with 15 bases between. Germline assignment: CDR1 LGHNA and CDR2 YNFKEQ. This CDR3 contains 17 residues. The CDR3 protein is CASSQDSPTGRNTEAFF. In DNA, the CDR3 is TGTGCCAGCAGCCAAGATAGTCCTACAGGGAGGAACACTGAAGCTTTCTTT.

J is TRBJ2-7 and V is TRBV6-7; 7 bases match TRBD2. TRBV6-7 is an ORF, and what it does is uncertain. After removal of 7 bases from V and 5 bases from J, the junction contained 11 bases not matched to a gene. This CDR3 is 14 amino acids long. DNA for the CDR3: TGTGCCAGCACTATGAGGGAGGGTAAGGACGAGCAGTACTTC. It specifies CASTMREGKDEQYF.

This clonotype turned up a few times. CDR3 nucleotide sequence: TGCAGCGTTGAAGTCGGGACAGGGGTCAATGAGCAGTTCTTC. It translates to CSVEVGTGVNEQFF. This sequence joins TRBV29-1 and TRBJ2-1; 10 bases are shared with TRBD1. Germline V gene lookup returns CDR1 SQVTM and CDR2 ANQGSEA. The J segment lost 6 bases and the V segment lost 1 base, leaving 3 bases of the junction unmatched. The CDR3 totals 14 residues.

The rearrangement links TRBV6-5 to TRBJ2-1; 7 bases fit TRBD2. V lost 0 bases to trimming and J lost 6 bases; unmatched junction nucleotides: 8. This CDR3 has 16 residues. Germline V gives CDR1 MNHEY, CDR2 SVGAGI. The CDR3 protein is CASSYSGRAGSNEQFF. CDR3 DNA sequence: TGTGCCAGCAGTTACTCGGGACGAGCGGGGAGCAATGAGCAGTTCTTC.

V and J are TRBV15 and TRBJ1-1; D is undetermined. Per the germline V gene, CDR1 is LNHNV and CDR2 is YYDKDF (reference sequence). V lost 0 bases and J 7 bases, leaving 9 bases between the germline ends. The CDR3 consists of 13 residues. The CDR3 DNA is TGTGCCACCAGCAGAGATCCGGGCTATGAAGCTTTCTTT. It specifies CATSRDPGYEAFF.

The CDR3 DNA reads TGTGCCAGCAGCATTGAGAGGAGAAACTATGGCTACACCTTC. It encodes CASSIERRNYGYTF. The chain joins TRBV27 to TRBJ1-2; no definite D call. In germline, CDR1 is MNHEY, CDR2 SMNVEV (reference sequence). The CDR3 sequence is 14 residues long. V lost 6 bases and J lost 2, with 13 bases in between.

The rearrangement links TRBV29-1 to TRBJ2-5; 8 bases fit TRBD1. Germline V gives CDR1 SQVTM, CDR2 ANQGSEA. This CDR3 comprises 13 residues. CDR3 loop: CGLGQGFQETQYF. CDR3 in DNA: TGCGGCCTCGGACAGGGCTTCCAAGAGACCCAGTACTTC. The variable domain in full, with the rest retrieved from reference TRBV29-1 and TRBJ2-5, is SAVISQKPSRDICQRGTSLTIQCQVDSQVTMMFWYRQQPGQSLTLIATANQGSEATYESGFVIDKFPISRPNLTFSTLTVSNMSPEDSSIYLCGLGQGFQETQYFGPGTRLLVL.

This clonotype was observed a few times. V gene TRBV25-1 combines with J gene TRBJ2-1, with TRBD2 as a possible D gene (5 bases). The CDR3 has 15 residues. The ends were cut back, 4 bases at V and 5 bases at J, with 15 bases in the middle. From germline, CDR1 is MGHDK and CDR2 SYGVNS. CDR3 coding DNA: TGTGCCAGCAGTGTCCGTCCTGGAGGTAACAATGAGCAGTTCTTC. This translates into CASSVRPGGNNEQFF. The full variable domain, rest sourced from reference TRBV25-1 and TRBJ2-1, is EADIYQTPRYLVIGTGKKITLECSQTMGHDKMYWYQQDPGMELHLIHYSYGVNSTEKGDLSSESTVSRIRTEHFPLTLESARPSHTSQYLCASSVRPGGNNEQFFGPGTRLTVL.